This record looks at one T cell receptor (beta chain) sequence and its context. There are 15 residues in the CDR3. V lost 3 bases, J lost 10 bases, and 11 bases stayed unmatched. The germline gives CDR1 DFQATT, CDR2 SNEGSKA (reference sequence). Original processing methods: Scientists estimated how many nucleated cells there were by amplifying reference gene primers. Sequenced by immunoSEQ multiplex PCR; TCRdb stores in-frame clones only, minus some. The V and J calls and clone size were taken over from that table, and D and trimming were inferred from the DNA. The sample records 95,000 to 150,000 clones, 79% being singletons. The sample belongs to a study of blood T cell repertoires in COVID-19. The wider study: In each case, the material was cDNA or gDNA derived from T cells, B-cell-depleted T cells, or PBMCs.

This sequence was found in a man aged 40-55 years with active or convalescent COVID-19. The material sequenced was peripheral blood. The rearrangement links TRBV20-1 to TRBJ2-1, with TRBD2 identical over 11 bases. The CDR3, as DNA: TGCAGTGCTAGTTACCGGACTAGCGGGTGGGAGGAGCAGTTCTTC. Translation: CSASYRTSGWEEQFF.